This T cell receptor (beta chain) was obtained from a study of cytomegalovirus exposure and HLA in healthy donors. The germline V gene encodes CDR1 SGHDT and CDR2 YYEEEE. V was pared by 1 base and J by 1 base, with 12 bases between. This CDR3 is built from 15 residues. In the case of this clone: As yet, its antigen is unknown.

The repertoire was sequenced with immunoSEQ multiplex PCR; TCRdb's copy has only in-frame clones and lacks some. The profile covers 150,000 to 200,000 clones, with roughly 82% appearing a single time and approximately 7% taken by the ten largest. Donors were drawn from the 120-subject validation cohort, separate from the approximately 670-subject first cohort. Study results and caveats: Specificity for CMV antigens was confirmed in vitro for three of the CMV-associated chains. The study put under 200 TCR beta chains on its list as cytomegalovirus-associated. Within the approximately 110 validation repertoires, first-cohort TCR clusters tended to co-occur, according to a later analysis.

The sequence came from a young man in good health and CMV-seropositive. The chain employs TRBV5-6 and TRBJ2-7; the D gene is possibly TRBD2 (5 bases). What was sequenced was PBMCs. In nucleotides, the CDR3 is TGTGCCAGCAGCTTGCCTAGAGAGGGTTCCTACGAGCAGTACTTC. Translation: CASSLPREGSYEQYF.